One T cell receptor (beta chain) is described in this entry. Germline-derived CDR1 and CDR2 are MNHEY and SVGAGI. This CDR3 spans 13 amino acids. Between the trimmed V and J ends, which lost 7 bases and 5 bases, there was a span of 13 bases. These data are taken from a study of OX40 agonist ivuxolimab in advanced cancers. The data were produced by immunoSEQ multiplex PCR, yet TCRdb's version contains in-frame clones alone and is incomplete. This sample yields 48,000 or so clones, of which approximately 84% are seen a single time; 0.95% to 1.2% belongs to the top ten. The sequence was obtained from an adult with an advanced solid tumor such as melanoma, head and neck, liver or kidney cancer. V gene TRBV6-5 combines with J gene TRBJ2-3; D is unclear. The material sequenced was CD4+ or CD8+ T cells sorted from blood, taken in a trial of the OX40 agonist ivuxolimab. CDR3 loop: CASTPLEQDTQYF. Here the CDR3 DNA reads TGTGCCAGCACCCCGCTAGAGCAAGATACGCAGTATTTT.